The rows below give T cell receptor beta chains drawn from one sample of a study of technical replicates of blood from a few donors. TCRdb keeps only in-frame clones here, not all; method: immunoSEQ multiplex PCR. The sample has 50,000 to 65,000 clones, 80% to 95% seen once. The sequencing input was PBMCs. These receptors were taken from a human donor in good health. Some clones in this sample may be carry-over from other donors' samples. Each CDR3 is given with its conserved first and last residue.

v_call	j_call	cdr3_aa
TRBV5-8	TRBJ2-1	CASSRGYNEQFF
TRBV15	TRBJ2-7	CATSLAGGNEQYF
TRBV5-6	TRBJ2-7	CASSYLDRPNIYEQYF
TRBV9	TRBJ2-1	CASSVALATYYNEQFF
TRBV7-3	TRBJ2-5	CASSLSSGSETQYF
TRBV7-9	TRBJ1-2	CASNTQGGGGYTF
TRBV9	TRBJ1-2	CASSAQTVPNYGYTF
TRBV4-2	TRBJ1-3	CASSQGTATSGNTIYF
TRBV6-1	TRBJ1-1	CASKKEALNTEAFF
TRBV19	TRBJ2-7	CASSPPGGAVYEQYF
TRBV18	TRBJ2-7	CASSPTQDTAYEQYF
TRBV7-9	TRBJ2-3	CASSRSSGGANTQYF
TRBV27	TRBJ1-1	CASSLNLAGEAFF
TRBV10-3	TRBJ2-7	CAISRTSGTPSYEQYF
TRBV10-1	TRBJ1-6	CASHHSPLHF
TRBV6-1	TRBJ2-6	CASRGGGSGANVLTF
TRBV29-1	TRBJ2-7	CSVEYQLSGQNYEQYF
TRBV27	TRBJ2-1	CASSLLQDLYNEQFF
TRBV19	TRBJ1-2	CAKYTHLRVGGYTF
TRBV5-4	TRBJ2-1	CASRGSGGTSYNEQFF
TRBV29-1	TRBJ2-3	CSGGERGSTDTQYF
TRBV7-6	TRBJ2-1	CASSGLASSYNEQFF
TRBV4-1	TRBJ2-7	CASSHALRAGGPDEQYF
TRBV13	TRBJ1-3	CASSLGGTNTIYF
TRBV7-7	TRBJ2-5	CASSLTRLETQYF
TRBV18	TRBJ1-1	CASFKNRANEAFF
TRBV19	TRBJ1-2	CASSPAHSKGGGYTF
TRBV7-8	TRBJ2-3	CASSLAGQGERSTQYF
TRBV7-9	TRBJ2-7	CASSLSSGRAGEQYF
TRBV29-1	TRBJ2-7	CSVETSGGSYEQYF
TRBV2	TRBJ1-1	CASKQGASTEAFF
TRBV6-6	TRBJ2-1	CASSYSMQGNEQFF
TRBV30	TRBJ1-1	CAWGMIRGRTTEAFF
TRBV7-6	TRBJ2-3	CASSLTSGSVTDTQYF
TRBV18	TRBJ1-2	CASSLAGQANYGYTF
TRBV5-1	TRBJ2-7	CASSLSGSSYEQYF
TRBV5-1	TRBJ1-1	CASSQQGDTEAFF
TRBV2	TRBJ2-2	CASGQGGNTGELFF
TRBV7-6	TRBJ2-4	CASSLALAGGTAKNIQYF
TRBV5-6	TRBJ2-4	CASSGGGKPKNIQYF
TRBV30	TRBJ2-1	CAWSEDRDTYNEQFF
TRBV7-2	TRBJ2-1	CASSQAGGGAGYNEQFF
TRBV5-6	TRBJ2-1	CASSLTGLARHNEQFF
TRBV12-5	TRBJ1-5	CASGFPGAPQHF
TRBV4-3	TRBJ2-7	CASSQDLTGTGSHEQYF
TRBV29-1	TRBJ1-6	CSARDSSYNSPLHF
TRBV4-1	TRBJ1-5	CASSQDGGGNQPQHF
TRBV27	TRBJ2-7	CASSGTYEQYF
TRBV6-6	TRBJ2-3	CASSIRQGWDTQYF
TRBV7-2	TRBJ2-2	CASSLGSRGLSGELFF
TRBV6-5	TRBJ1-1	CASSSPRSGVGTEAFF
TRBV7-3	TRBJ1-6	CASSQGHYNSPLHF
TRBV5-8	TRBJ2-5	CASSPGRGWQETQYF
TRBV30	TRBJ2-1	CASTVLSESFDNEQFF
TRBV11-3	TRBJ1-2	CASSLDNGAGWRGGYTF